This T cell receptor (beta chain) appears in the sequencing data of a study of brain T cells in children with intractable seizures. Study-wide findings and caveats: Pre-surgery blood may have been undersampled, hiding some clones.

The CDR3 contains 18 residues. V was pared by 4 bases and J by 0 bases, with 10 bases of the junction left unmatched. Germline assignment: CDR1 LGHNA and CDR2 YNFKEQ. Produced via immunoSEQ multiplex PCR; TCRdb's table is partial and in-frame only. The profile shows around 80,000 clones, under 95% of them singletons. Only cases whose brain tissue showed the highest T cell transcript signatures were sequenced. Patients received at least one anti-epileptic drug before surgery. As concerns this clone: Its antigen is not known.

Sequenced material: peripheral blood, taken at surgery. This TCR was recovered from a girl aged 2 to 10 with Rasmussen encephalitis and intractable seizures. The chain links TRBV4-2 to TRBJ2-3; TRBD2 aligns across 10 bases. The CDR3 coding sequence is TGTGCCAGCAGCCCCCGAGTAGCGGGAGGCCCTAGCACAGATACGCAGTATTTT. Translation: CASSPRVAGGPSTDTQYF.